This T cell receptor (beta chain) was captured by sequencing in a study of blood T cell repertoires in COVID-19. Study information: PBMCs, B-cell-depleted T cells, or T cells provided the cDNA or gDNA that made up the material.

This CDR3 contains 12 residues. The V and J ends lost 4 bases and 5 bases respectively, with 6 bases between them. TCRdb keeps only in-frame clones here, not all; method: immunoSEQ multiplex PCR. Counted here are about 130,000 clones, around 83% occurring once; the ten biggest clones make up around 10%. Sequencing input: PBMCs or T cells enriched from blood (not recorded which). The chain has TRBV12-3 or TRBV12-4 and TRBJ1-5; tentative D call: TRBD1 (5 bases). The sequence was collected from a man aged 50-60 years who had recovered from COVID-19. The CDR3 reads CASSWGDQPQHF. CDR3 sequence (DNA): TGTGCCAGCAGTTGGGGGGATCAGCCCCAGCATTTT.